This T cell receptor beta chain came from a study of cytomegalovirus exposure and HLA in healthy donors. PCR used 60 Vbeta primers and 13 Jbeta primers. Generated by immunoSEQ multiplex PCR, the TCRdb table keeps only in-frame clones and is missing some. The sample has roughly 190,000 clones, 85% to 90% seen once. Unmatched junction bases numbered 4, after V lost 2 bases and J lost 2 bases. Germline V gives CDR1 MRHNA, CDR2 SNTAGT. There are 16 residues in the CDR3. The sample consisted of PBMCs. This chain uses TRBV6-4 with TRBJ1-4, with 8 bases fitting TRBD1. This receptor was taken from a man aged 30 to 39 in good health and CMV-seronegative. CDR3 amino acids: CASSDGTGVTNEKLFF. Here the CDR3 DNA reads TGTGCCAGCAGTGACGGGACAGGTGTCACTAATGAAAAACTGTTTTTT.